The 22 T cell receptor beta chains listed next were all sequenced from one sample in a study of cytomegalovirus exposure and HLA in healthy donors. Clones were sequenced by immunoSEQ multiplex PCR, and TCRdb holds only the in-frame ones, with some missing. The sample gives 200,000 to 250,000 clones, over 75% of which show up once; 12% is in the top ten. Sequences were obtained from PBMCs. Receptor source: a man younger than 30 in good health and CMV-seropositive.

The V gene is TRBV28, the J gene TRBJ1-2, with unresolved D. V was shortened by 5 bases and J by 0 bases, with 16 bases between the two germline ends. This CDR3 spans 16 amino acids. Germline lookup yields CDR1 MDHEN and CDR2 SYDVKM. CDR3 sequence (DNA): TGTGCCAGCAGTACCCCCCGGGCGGAAGCTAACTATGGCTACACCTTC. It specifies CASSTPRAEANYGYTF.

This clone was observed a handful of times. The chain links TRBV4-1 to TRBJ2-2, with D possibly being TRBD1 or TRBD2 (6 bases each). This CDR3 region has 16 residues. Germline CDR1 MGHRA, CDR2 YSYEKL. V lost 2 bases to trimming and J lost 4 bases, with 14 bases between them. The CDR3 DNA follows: TGCGCCAGCAGCCAAATAGGGGGGATCAGCACCGGGGAGCTGTTTTTT. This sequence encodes CASSQIGGISTGELFF.

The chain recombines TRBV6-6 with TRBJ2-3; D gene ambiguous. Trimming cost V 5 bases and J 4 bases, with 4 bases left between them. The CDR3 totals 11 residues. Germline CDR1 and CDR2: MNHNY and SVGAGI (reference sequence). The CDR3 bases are TGTGCCAGCAGTCTTGCAGATACGCAGTATTTT. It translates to CASSLADTQYF.

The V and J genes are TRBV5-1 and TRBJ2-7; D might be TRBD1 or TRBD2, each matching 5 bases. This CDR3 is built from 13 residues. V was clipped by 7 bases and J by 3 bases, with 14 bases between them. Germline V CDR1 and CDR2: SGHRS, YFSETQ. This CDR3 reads CASSRDPNYEQYF. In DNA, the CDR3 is TGCGCCAGCTCCCGGGACCCCAACTACGAGCAGTACTTC.

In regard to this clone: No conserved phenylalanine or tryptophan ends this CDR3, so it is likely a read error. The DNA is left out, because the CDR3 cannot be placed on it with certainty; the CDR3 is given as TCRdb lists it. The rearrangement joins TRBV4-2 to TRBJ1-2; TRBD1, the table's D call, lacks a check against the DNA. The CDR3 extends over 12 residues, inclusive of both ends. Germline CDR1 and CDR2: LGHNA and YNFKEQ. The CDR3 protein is CASSPDSGRPSL.

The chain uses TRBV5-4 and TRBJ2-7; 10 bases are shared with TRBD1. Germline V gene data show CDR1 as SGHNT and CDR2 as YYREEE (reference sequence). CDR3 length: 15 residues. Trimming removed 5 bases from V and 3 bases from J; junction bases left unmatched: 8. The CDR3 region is CASSSGQGRNYEQYF. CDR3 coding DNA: TGTGCCAGCAGTTCGGGACAGGGGCGAAACTACGAGCAGTACTTC.

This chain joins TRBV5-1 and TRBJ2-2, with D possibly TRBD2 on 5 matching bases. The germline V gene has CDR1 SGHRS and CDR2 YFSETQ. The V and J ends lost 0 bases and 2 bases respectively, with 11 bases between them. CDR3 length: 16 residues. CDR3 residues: CASSLEREHNTGELFF. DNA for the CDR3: TGCGCCAGCAGCTTGGAGAGGGAACACAACACCGGGGAGCTGTTTTTT.

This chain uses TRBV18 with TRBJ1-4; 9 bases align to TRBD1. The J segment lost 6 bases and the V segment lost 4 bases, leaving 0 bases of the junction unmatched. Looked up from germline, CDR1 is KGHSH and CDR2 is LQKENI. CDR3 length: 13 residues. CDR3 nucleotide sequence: TGTGCCAGCTCACGGGACAGGGATGAAAAACTGTTTTTT. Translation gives CASSRDRDEKLFF. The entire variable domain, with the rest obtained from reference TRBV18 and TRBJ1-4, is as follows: NAGVMQNPRHLVRRRGQEARLRCSPMKGHSHVYWYRQLPEEGLKFMVYLQKENIIDESGMPKERFSAEFPKEGPSILRIQQVVRGDSAAYFCASSRDRDEKLFFGSGTQLSVL.

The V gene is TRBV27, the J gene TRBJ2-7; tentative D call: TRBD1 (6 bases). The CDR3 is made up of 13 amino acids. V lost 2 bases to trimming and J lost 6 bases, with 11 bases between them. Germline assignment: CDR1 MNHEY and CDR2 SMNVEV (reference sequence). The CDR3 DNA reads TGTGCCAGCAGTTTAAACAGGGCTTCCGAGCAGTACTTC. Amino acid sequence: CASSLNRASEQYF.

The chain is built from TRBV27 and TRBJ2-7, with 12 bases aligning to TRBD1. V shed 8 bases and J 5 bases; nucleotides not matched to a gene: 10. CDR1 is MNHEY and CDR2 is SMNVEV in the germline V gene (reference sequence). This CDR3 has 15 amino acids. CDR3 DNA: TGTGCCAGCCTAAGGGTGGGACAGGGGGCCAACGAGCAGTACTTC. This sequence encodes CASLRVGQGANEQYF.

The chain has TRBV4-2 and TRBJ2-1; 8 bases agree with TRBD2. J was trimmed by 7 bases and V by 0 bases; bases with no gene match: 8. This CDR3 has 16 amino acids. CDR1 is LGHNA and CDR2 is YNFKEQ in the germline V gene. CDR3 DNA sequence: TGTGCCAGCAGCCAAGATGGGACGGGAGGGCCGAATGAGCAGTTCTTC. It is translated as CASSQDGTGGPNEQFF.

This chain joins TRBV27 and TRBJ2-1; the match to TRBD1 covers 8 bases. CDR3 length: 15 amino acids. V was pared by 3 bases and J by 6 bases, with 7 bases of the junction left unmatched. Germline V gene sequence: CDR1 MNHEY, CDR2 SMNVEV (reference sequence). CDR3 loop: CASSFLRDRGNEQFF. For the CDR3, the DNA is TGTGCCAGCAGTTTTCTAAGAGACAGGGGCAATGAGCAGTTCTTC.

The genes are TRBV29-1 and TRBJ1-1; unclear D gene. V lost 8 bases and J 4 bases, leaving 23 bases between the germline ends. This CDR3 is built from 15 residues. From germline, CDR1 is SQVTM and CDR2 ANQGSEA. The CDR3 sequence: CSSEGIVSGPTEAFF. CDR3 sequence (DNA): TGCAGCTCCGAGGGAATTGTCAGCGGGCCCACTGAAGCTTTCTTT.

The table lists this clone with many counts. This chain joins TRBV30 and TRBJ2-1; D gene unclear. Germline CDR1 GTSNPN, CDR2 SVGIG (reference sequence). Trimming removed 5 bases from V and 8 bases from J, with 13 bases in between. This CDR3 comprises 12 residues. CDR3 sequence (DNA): TGTGCCTGGGCCCTCGCGTCGGATGAGCAGTTCTTC. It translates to CAWALASDEQFF.

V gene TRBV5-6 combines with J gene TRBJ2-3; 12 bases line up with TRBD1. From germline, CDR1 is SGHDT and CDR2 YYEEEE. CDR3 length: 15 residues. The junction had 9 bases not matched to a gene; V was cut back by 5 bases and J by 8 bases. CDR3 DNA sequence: TGTGCCAGCAGAGGGACAGGGGGCGCATACCCTACGCAGTATTTT. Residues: CASRGTGGAYPTQYF.

The CDR3 region has the DNA TGTGCCAGCAGTGTTACTAGCGGGGAGGTTCCGCAGTTCTTC. It codes for CASSVTSGEVPQFF. The chain has TRBV2 and TRBJ2-1, with 10 bases matching TRBD2. Germline lookup yields CDR1 SNHLY and CDR2 FYNNEI. The V segment lost 4 bases and the J segment 12 bases; nucleotides outside the gene matches: 9. CDR3 length equals 14 residues.

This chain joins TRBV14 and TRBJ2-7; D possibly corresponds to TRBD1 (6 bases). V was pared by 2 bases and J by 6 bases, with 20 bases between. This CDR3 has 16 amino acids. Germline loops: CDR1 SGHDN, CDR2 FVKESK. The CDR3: CASSQIHGTTNLEQYF. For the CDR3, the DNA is TGTGCCAGCAGCCAAATACACGGGACAACGAATCTCGAGCAGTACTTC.

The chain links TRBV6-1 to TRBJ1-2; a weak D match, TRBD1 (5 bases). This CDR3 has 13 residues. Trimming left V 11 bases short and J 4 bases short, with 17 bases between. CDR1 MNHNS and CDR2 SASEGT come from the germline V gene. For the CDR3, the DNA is TGTGCCGGGCGGCGCTCGGGGGGCTATGGCTACACCTTC. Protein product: CAGRRSGGYGYTF.

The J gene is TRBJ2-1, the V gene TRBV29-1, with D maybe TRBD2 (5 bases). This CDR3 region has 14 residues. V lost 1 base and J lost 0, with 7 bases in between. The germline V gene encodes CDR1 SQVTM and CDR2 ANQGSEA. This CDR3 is CSVEGLASYNEQFF. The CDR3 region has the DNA TGCAGCGTTGAAGGGCTAGCCTCCTACAATGAGCAGTTCTTC.

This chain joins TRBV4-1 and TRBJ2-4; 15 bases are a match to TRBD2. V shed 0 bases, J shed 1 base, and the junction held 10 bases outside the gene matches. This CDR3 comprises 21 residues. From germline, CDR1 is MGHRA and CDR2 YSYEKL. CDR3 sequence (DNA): TGCGCCAGCAGCCAAGATCCAGGACTAGCGGGAGGGACGGGGGCCAAAAACATTCAGTACTTC. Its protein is CASSQDPGLAGGTGAKNIQYF.

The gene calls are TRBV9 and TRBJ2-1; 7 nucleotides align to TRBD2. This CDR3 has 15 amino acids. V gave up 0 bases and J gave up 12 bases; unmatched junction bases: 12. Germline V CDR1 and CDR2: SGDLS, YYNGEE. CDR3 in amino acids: CASSVESLAASGQFF. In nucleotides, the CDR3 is TGTGCCAGCAGCGTAGAGTCGCTAGCGGCCTCGGGGCAGTTCTTC.

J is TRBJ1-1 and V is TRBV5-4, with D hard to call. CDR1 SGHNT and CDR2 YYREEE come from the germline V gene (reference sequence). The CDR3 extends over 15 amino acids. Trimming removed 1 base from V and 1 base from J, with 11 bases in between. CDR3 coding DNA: TGTGCCAGCAGCTTGCAGGACCGGCCGAACACTGAAGCTTTCTTT. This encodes CASSLQDRPNTEAFF.